This TCR beta chain was identified in a study of immune evolution from preneoplasia to lung adenocarcinoma. Sequencing was performed with immunoSEQ multiplex PCR; in TCRdb, only in-frame clones are kept and a portion is missing. The table includes around 5,000 clones, around 80% detected once. The V and J ends lost 5 bases and 1 base, in that order; junction bases with no gene match: 8. The germline CDR1 and CDR2 sequences are SGHAT and FQDESV (reference sequence). This CDR3 has 16 residues. This receptor was taken from a person aged 65 to 85 with lung adenocarcinoma. J is TRBJ2-4 and V is TRBV11-1; 7 positions match TRBD1. The sample taken for sequencing was FFPE minimally invasive lung adenocarcinoma tissue. CDR3 in amino acids: CASSPERGRAKNIQYF. CDR3 DNA: TGTGCCAGCAGCCCCGAGAGGGGGCGGGCCAAAAACATTCAGTACTTC.